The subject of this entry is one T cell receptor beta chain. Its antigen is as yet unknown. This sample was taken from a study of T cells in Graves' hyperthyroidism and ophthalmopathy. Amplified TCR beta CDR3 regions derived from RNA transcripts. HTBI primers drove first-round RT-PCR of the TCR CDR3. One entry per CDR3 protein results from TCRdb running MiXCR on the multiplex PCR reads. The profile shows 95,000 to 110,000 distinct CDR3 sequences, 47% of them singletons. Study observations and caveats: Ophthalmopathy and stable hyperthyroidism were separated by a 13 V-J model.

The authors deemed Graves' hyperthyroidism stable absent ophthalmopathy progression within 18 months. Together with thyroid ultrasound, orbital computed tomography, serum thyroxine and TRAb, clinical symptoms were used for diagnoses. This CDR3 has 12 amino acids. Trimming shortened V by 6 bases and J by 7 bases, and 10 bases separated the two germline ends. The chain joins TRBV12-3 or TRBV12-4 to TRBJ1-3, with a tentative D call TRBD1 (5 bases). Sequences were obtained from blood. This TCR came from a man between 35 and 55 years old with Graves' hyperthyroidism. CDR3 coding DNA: TGTGCCAGCAGCGGGGACTATAACACCATATATTTT. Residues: CASSGDYNTIYF.